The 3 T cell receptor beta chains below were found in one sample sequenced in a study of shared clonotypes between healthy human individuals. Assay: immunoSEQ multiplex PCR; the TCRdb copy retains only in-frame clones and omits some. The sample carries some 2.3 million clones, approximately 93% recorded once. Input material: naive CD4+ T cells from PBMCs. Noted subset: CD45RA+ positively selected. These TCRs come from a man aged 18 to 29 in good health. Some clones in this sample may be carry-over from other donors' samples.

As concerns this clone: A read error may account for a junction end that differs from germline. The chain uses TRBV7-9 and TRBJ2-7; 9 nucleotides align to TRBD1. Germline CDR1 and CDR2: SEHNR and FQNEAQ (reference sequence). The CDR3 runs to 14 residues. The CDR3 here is CASSFWTGAYGQYF. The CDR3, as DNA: TGTGCCAGCAGCTTCTGGACAGGGGCCTACGGGCAGTACTTC.

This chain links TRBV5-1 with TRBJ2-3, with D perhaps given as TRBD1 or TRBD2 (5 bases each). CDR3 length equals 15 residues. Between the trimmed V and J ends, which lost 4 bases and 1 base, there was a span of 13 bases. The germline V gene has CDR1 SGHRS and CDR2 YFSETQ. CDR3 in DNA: TGCGCCAGCAGCCGGGGCGCCGTGGGCACAGATACGCAGTATTTT. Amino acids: CASSRGAVGTDTQYF. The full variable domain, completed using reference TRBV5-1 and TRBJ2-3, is KAGVTQTPRYLIKTRGQQVTLSCSPISGHRSVSWYQQTPGQGLQFLFEYFSETQRNKGNFPGRFSGRQFSNSRSEMNVSTLELGDSALYLCASSRGAVGTDTQYFGPGTRLTVL.

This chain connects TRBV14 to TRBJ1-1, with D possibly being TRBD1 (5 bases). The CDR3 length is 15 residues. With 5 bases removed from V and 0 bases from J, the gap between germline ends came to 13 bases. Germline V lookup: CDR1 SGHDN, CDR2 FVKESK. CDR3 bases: TGTGCCAGCAGCTTCCGCTGGGGGATGAACACTGAAGCTTTCTTT. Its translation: CASSFRWGMNTEAFF.